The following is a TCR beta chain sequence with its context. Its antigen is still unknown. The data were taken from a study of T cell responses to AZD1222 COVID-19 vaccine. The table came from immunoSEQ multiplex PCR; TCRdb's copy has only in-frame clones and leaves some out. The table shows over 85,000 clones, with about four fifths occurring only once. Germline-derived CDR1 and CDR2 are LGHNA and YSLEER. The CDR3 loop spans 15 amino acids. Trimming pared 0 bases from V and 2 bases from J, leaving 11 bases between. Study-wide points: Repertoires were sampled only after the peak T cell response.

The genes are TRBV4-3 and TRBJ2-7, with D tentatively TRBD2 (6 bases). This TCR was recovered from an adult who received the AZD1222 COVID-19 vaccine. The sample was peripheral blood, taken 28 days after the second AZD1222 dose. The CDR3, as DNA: TGCGCCAGCAGCCAAGATCTGCGGGAACCCTACGAGCAGTACTTC. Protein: CASSQDLREPYEQYF.